Below are 7 T cell receptor beta chains sequenced from a single sample in a study of CD8 T cells in ankylosing spondylitis. TCRdb fed the 5' RACE reads into MiXCR, producing one record per CDR3 protein. Altogether approximately 150,000 distinct CDR3 sequences are present, about 32% being singletons, with the ten largest covering 4.5% to 6%. The source material was synovial fluid, either unsorted or a sorted T cell fraction (not recorded which). These receptor sequences come from a male donor with ankylosing spondylitis.

The chain uses TRBV19 and TRBJ1-5; D remains unclear. The V gene lost 7 bases and the J gene lost 2 bases, with 15 bases spanning the gap. The germline V gene has CDR1 LNHDA and CDR2 SQIVND (reference sequence). CDR3 length equals 15 residues. CDR3 protein: CASNPQYRGNQPQHF. CDR3 bases: TGTGCCAGTAATCCACAATATCGGGGCAATCAGCCCCAGCATTTT.

This clonotype has just a few counts. This chain connects TRBV5-1 to TRBJ1-1; D is uncertain. The CDR3 consists of 13 residues. V was trimmed by 5 bases and J by 1 base, leaving 9 bases between them. Germline V CDR1 and CDR2: SGHRS, YFSETQ. The chain's CDR3 is CASRVGWNTEAFF. The CDR3 coding sequence is TGCGCCAGCAGAGTAGGGTGGAACACTGAAGCTTTCTTT.

Only a few counts were recorded for this clonotype. V is TRBV24-1 and J is TRBJ2-7, with 7 bases matching TRBD2. V lost 4 bases to trimming and J lost 5 bases; unmatched junction nucleotides: 10. The CDR3 is 15 residues long. The germline V gene encodes CDR1 KGHDR and CDR2 SFDVKD. The CDR3 DNA follows: TGTGCCACCAGTGACCGGGCGGCGGGAGAACACGAGCAGTACTTC. This encodes CATSDRAAGEHEQYF.

The chain has TRBV20-1 and TRBJ1-2; the match to TRBD1 covers 8 bases. CDR1 and CDR2 (germline): DFQATT, SNEGSKA (reference sequence). The V and J ends lost 0 bases and 7 bases, in that order; junction bases with no gene match: 10. CDR3 size: 15 residues. CDR3 residues: CSAREGQGRKGGYTF. The CDR3, as DNA: TGCAGTGCTAGAGAAGGACAGGGTAGGAAAGGTGGCTACACCTTC.

A few counts support this clonotype. The V gene is TRBV6-1, the J gene TRBJ1-1, with 11 bases aligning to TRBD1. From germline, CDR1 is MNHNS and CDR2 SASEGT. The trim removed 6 bases at V and 10 bases at J, leaving 7 bases unmatched. CDR3 length: 13 residues. The CDR3 region has the DNA TGTGCCAGCAGCTCTCCGGGACAGGGGGTAGCTTTCTTT. It specifies CASSSPGQGVAFF.

The chain carries TRBV5-6 and TRBJ2-7, with 8 bases aligning to TRBD2. V shed 4 bases, J shed 2 bases, and the junction held 14 bases outside the gene matches. From germline, CDR1 is SGHDT and CDR2 YYEEEE. This CDR3 is built from 17 residues. The CDR3 loop is CASSHRPRGGLAYEQYF. The CDR3 bases are TGTGCCAGCAGCCATCGCCCGAGGGGGGGACTAGCCTACGAGCAGTACTTC.

The genes are TRBV20-1 and TRBJ2-5, with D uncertain. The CDR3 totals 14 residues. CDR1 DFQATT and CDR2 SNEGSKA come from the germline V gene (reference sequence). V lost 1 base to trimming and J lost 4 bases, with 13 bases between them. The CDR3 sequence: CSARVEGPGETQYF. The CDR3 DNA reads TGCAGTGCTAGAGTGGAAGGACCGGGAGAGACCCAGTACTTC.